The 21 T cell receptor beta chains listed next were all sequenced from one sample in a study of T cells after somatic rescue of genetic block. TCRdb keeps only in-frame clones here, not all; method: immunoSEQ multiplex PCR. The data contain under 150,000 clones, about 89% of them singletons. Sequenced material: peripheral blood mononuclear cells (PBMCs). These TCRs come from a woman younger than 35.

V is TRBV5-4 and J is TRBJ2-3, with unresolved D. V lost 4 bases, J lost 6 bases, and 15 bases lay in between. The germline gives CDR1 SGHNT, CDR2 YYREEE (reference sequence). The CDR3 extends over 14 amino acids. CDR3 in DNA: TGTGCCAGCAGCCCGGACGGCGTAAAGGATACGCAGTATTTT. This gives the protein CASSPDGVKDTQYF.

This clone showed up just once. The gene calls are TRBV7-3 and TRBJ1-1; D unresolved. The germline V gene encodes CDR1 SGHTA and CDR2 FQGTGA. This CDR3 has 20 residues. Between the trimmed V and J ends, which lost 1 base and 1 base, there was a span of 25 bases. DNA for the CDR3: TGTGCCAGCAGCTTAAACGGGCCCTCCGGCGCCCCTACCTCGAACACTGAAGCTTTCTTT. Protein product: CASSLNGPSGAPTSNTEAFF. Using reference TRBV7-3 and TRBJ1-1 for the parts outside the CDR3, the full variable domain is GAGVSQTPSNKVTEKGKYVELRCDPISGHTALYWYRQSLGQGPEFLIYFQGTGAADDSGLPNDRFFAVRPEGSVSTLKIQRTERGDSAVYLCASSLNGPSGAPTSNTEAFFGQGTRLTVV.

The V gene is TRBV9, the J gene TRBJ1-1, with TRBD1 matching over 8 bases. The V and J ends lost 3 bases and 5 bases, in that order; junction bases with no gene match: 0. The CDR3 runs to 12 residues. Per germline, CDR1 SGDLS and CDR2 YYNGEE. The CDR3 loop reads CASSGTGTEAFF. The CDR3 coding sequence is TGTGCCAGCAGCGGGACAGGGACTGAAGCTTTCTTT.

The chain is built from TRBV28 and TRBJ2-3; no definite D call. The germline V and J ends were trimmed by 2 bases and 2 bases, with 2 bases remaining between them. Per the germline V gene, CDR1 is MDHEN and CDR2 is SYDVKM. The CDR3 is made up of 12 amino acids. The CDR3 DNA reads as TGTGCCAGCAGTTTAACCACAGATACGCAGTATTTT. This translates into CASSLTTDTQYF.

The CDR3 reads CASSLGAAGIIETQYF. DNA for the CDR3: TGCGCCAGCAGCTTGGGAGCTGCAGGGATAATAGAGACCCAGTACTTC. J is TRBJ2-5 and V is TRBV5-1; TRBD1 might be the D (5 bases). Germline V gene sequence: CDR1 SGHRS, CDR2 YFSETQ. The CDR3 is 16 amino acids. Trimming cost V 0 bases and J 4 bases, with 16 bases left between them.

The chain carries TRBV5-4 and TRBJ2-7; 8 bases map to TRBD1. Per the germline V gene, CDR1 is SGHNT and CDR2 is YYREEE (reference sequence). V shed 4 bases and J 2 bases; nucleotides not matched to a gene: 11. The CDR3 extends over 16 amino acids. CDR3 bases: TGTGCCAGCAGCCCTGGTGCCAGGGGGCGGCCCTACGAGCAGTACTTC. It is translated as CASSPGARGRPYEQYF.

The CDR3 region is CASGSVPDTQYF. CDR3 DNA: TGTGCCAGCGGAAGCGTCCCAGATACGCAGTATTTT. The rearrangement joins TRBV7-2 to TRBJ2-3; D is undetermined. With 8 bases removed from V and 4 bases from J, the gap between germline ends came to 10 bases. Germline CDR1 reads SGHTA; CDR2 reads FQGNSA. CDR3 length: 12 residues.

The chain recombines TRBV4-3 with TRBJ2-6; weak D call: TRBD1 (6 bases). Trimming left V 0 bases short and J 2 bases short, with 14 bases between. Germline-derived CDR1 and CDR2 are LGHNA and YSLEER. This CDR3 has 18 amino acids. CDR3 bases: TGCGCCAGCAGCCAAGATTACAGGGCCCTTACTGGGGCCAACGTCCTGACTTTC. Its translation is CASSQDYRALTGANVLTF.

The chain links TRBV4-2 to TRBJ2-2; 10 bases are shared with TRBD1. The germline gives CDR1 LGHNA, CDR2 YNFKEQ. The CDR3 is 15 residues long. The ends lost 2 bases at V and 7 bases at J; junction bases unmatched: 4. In nucleotides, the CDR3 is TGTGCCAGCAGCCAAAGACAGGGGGCTGACGGGGAGCTGTTTTTT. Protein: CASSQRQGADGELFF.

V gene TRBV10-3 combines with J gene TRBJ1-4; D is uncertain. CDR3 length: 13 amino acids. Trimming left V 7 bases short and J 3 bases short, with 9 bases between. Germline V gives CDR1 ENHRY, CDR2 SYGVKD. This CDR3 reads CAITASANEKLFF. Written as DNA, the CDR3 is TGTGCCATCACGGCCTCGGCTAATGAAAAACTGTTTTTT.

The chain recombines TRBV7-9 with TRBJ1-1; D is unclear. Deletions cut 3 bases from V and 8 bases from J, with 13 bases between. CDR3 length: 13 amino acids. Looked up from germline, CDR1 is SEHNR and CDR2 is FQNEAQ (reference sequence). The CDR3 region has the DNA TGTGCCAGCAGCTTTTCCAAGGAAAGAGAAGCTTTCTTT. Residues: CASSFSKEREAFF.

V and J are TRBV5-4 and TRBJ2-5; 8 bases match TRBD1. This CDR3 has 14 residues. Trimming took 0 bases from V and 8 from J; bases not matched to a gene: 6. The germline V gene has CDR1 SGHNT and CDR2 YYREEE (reference sequence). In nucleotides, the CDR3 is TGTGCCAGCAGCTTGGACAGGGGGTCGGGAACCCAGTACTTC. Its translation is CASSLDRGSGTQYF.

A single count supports this clone. CDR3 DNA sequence: TGTGCCTGGAGCAAGGGTCAGCCCTATGGCTACACCTTC. It translates to CAWSKGQPYGYTF. The chain combines TRBV30 with TRBJ1-2; D uncertain. This CDR3 spans 13 amino acids. Between the trimmed V and J ends, which lost 3 bases and 4 bases, there was a span of 12 bases. Germline assignment: CDR1 GTSNPN and CDR2 SVGIG (reference sequence).

This chain joins TRBV4-1 and TRBJ2-7; a weak D match, TRBD2 (6 bases). Deletions cut 4 bases from V and 7 bases from J, with 20 bases between. The germline V gene encodes CDR1 MGHRA and CDR2 YSYEKL. The CDR3 is 15 residues long. CDR3 nucleotide sequence: TGCGCCAGCAGCCCCATTGGGGGACTGTACGATGAGCAGTACTTC. As protein: CASSPIGGLYDEQYF.

The V and J genes are TRBV27 and TRBJ1-1, with a possible D match to TRBD1 (5 bases). Trimming shortened V by 9 bases and J by 1 base, and 15 bases separated the two germline ends. The length of the CDR3 is 14 residues. Germline-derived CDR1 and CDR2 are MNHEY and SMNVEV (reference sequence). The CDR3 DNA is TGTGCCAGTCTAGGGTATCAGGGGAACACTGAAGCTTTCTTT. Its translation is CASLGYQGNTEAFF.

The rearrangement joins TRBV30 to TRBJ1-5; the D gene is possibly TRBD1 (5 bases). V was clipped by 1 base and J by 2 bases, with 6 bases between them. Germline lookup yields CDR1 GTSNPN and CDR2 SVGIG (reference sequence). This CDR3 has 13 amino acids. In DNA form, the CDR3 reads TGTGCCTGGAGTGCCAGGGGCAATCAGCCCCAGCATTTT. Translating it yields CAWSARGNQPQHF. Supplemented by reference TRBV30 and TRBJ1-5, the full variable domain reads SQTIHQWPATLVQPVGSPLSLECTVEGTSNPNLYWYRQAAGRGLQLLFYSVGIGQISSEVPQNLSASRPQDRQFILSSKKLLLSDSGFYLCAWSARGNQPQHFGDGTRLSIL.

The CDR3 region has the DNA TGTGCCAGCAGCCCATTGAATGCCCCCACAGATACGCAGTATTTT. This codes for CASSPLNAPTDTQYF. The rearrangement joins TRBV5-4 to TRBJ2-3, with D unresolved. This CDR3 has 15 residues. Trimming shortened V by 4 bases and J by 2 bases, and 14 bases separated the two germline ends. Germline V CDR1 and CDR2: SGHNT, YYREEE (reference sequence).

V and J are TRBV7-8 and TRBJ2-3, with 11 nucleotides matching TRBD2. The CDR3 is 17 amino acids. Looked up from germline, CDR1 is SGHVS and CDR2 is FQNEAQ. The trim removed 5 bases at V and 9 bases at J, leaving 16 bases unmatched. CDR3 DNA sequence: TGTGCCAGCAGCGTAGAGGTACTAGCGGGGGTGCAACAAACGCAGTATTTT. It codes for CASSVEVLAGVQQTQYF. The variable domain in full, with the rest retrieved from reference TRBV7-8 and TRBJ2-3, is GAGVSQSPRYKVAKRGQDVALRCDPISGHVSLFWYQQALGQGPEFLTYFQNEAQLDKSGLPSDRFFAERPEGSVSTLKIQRTQQEDSAVYLCASSVEVLAGVQQTQYFGPGTRLTVL.

The V call is TRBV7-9, the J call TRBJ1-1; D possibly corresponds to TRBD1 (5 bases). The CDR3 has 15 amino acids. V was shortened by 6 bases and J by 2 bases, with 16 bases between the two germline ends. Per germline, CDR1 SEHNR and CDR2 FQNEAQ (reference sequence). CDR3 bases: TGTGCCAGCAGTTCAGCAGGGATCTTTAACACTGAAGCTTTCTTT. This gives the protein CASSSAGIFNTEAFF. The full variable domain, with the rest looked up from reference TRBV7-9 and TRBJ1-1, is DTGVSQNPRHKITKRGQNVTFRCDPISEHNRLYWYRQTLGQGPEFLTYFQNEAQLEKSRLLSDRFSAERPKGSFSTLEIQRTEQGDSAMYLCASSSAGIFNTEAFFGQGTRLTVV.

This sequence joins TRBV19 and TRBJ1-1, with a possible D match to TRBD1 (6 bases). Germline V CDR1 and CDR2: LNHDA, SQIVND (reference sequence). CDR3 length: 14 residues. Trimming stripped 5 bases from V and 4 bases from J, with 14 bases between. Written as DNA, the CDR3 is TGTGCCAGTAGTTGGGGGGCTGGTGGCACTGAAGCTTTCTTT. It codes for CASSWGAGGTEAFF.

J is TRBJ2-1 and V is TRBV18; maybe TRBD2 (6 bases). The CDR3 covers 14 residues. V lost 2 bases, J lost 7 bases, and 12 bases lay in between. Germline V gene sequence: CDR1 KGHSH, CDR2 LQKENI. CDR3: CASSPRREANEQFF. In DNA, the CDR3 is TGTGCCAGCTCACCAAGGAGGGAGGCAAATGAGCAGTTCTTC.